This TCR beta chain emerged from a study of tumor-infiltrating lymphocytes in primary liver carcinoma. CDR3 length: 14 amino acids. Between the trimmed V and J ends, which lost 5 bases and 3 bases, there was a span of 12 bases. Germline assignment: CDR1 MNHNS and CDR2 SASEGT. DNA and RNA were both co-extracted from approximately 20-30 mg of bulk tissue that had not been sorted. This clonotype was detected ten times or more. Making TCR beta cDNA involved approximately 0.5 ug total RNA and a constant-region primer. Libraries covering TCR beta were generated through three nested multiplex PCR rounds (using a slightly modified ARM-PCR). Researchers ran the first two PCR rounds for roughly 11 cycles each with TRBV1-TRBV30 forward primers and a C-beta reverse primer. TCRdb analysed the multiplex PCR reads with MiXCR anew, one entry per CDR3 protein. The sample consists of around 100,000 distinct CDR3 sequences, under 70% of them appearing once.

Sequences were obtained from liver tumor tissue from sampling region 2. As for subset: tumor region T2, inferior pole. V gene TRBV6-1 combines with J gene TRBJ2-3, with D unclear. This TCR was sampled from a woman aged 60-75 years with primary liver carcinoma and hepatitis B virus infection. The CDR3 DNA follows: TGTGCCAGCAGTATGAGTCTTACAACAGATACGCAGTATTTT. Translated: CASSMSLTTDTQYF.